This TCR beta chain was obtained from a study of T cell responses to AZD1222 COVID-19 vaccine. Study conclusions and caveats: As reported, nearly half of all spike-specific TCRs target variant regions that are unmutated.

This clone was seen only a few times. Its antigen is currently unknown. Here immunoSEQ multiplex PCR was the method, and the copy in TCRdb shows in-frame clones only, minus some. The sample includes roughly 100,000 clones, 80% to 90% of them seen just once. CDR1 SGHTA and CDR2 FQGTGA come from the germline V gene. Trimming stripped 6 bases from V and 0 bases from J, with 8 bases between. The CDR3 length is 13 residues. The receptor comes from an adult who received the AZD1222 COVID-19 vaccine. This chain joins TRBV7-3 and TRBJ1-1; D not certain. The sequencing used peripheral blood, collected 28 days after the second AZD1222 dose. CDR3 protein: CASSQLLNTEAFF. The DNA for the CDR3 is TGTGCCAGCAGTCAACTATTGAACACTGAAGCTTTCTTT.